This T cell receptor (beta chain) emerged from a study of T cell repertoires in cytomegalovirus infection. Study summary: Carrying CMV and the relevant HLA type showed in public TCR beta signatures. Whole-study results and caveats: Within the response measured ex vivo, HLA-C-restricted CMV-specific TCR beta clonotypes were dominant.

The germline V gene has CDR1 SGHAT and CDR2 FQNNGV. The CDR3 extends over 16 amino acids. V gave up 1 base and J gave up 4 bases, with 15 bases separating them. One entry per CDR3 protein, called by TCRdb with MiXCR from the reads. Of approximately 320,000 distinct CDR3 sequences listed, around 9.5% are singletons. In its sample, this clonotype was seen a few times. Its target is unknown. The specimen sequenced was PBMCs. This clonotype originated in a human donor in good health (CMV status not recorded). Some clones in this sample may be carry-over from other donors' samples. V and J are TRBV11-2 and TRBJ2-3, with unresolved D. DNA of the CDR3: TGTGCCAGCAGCTTAGGGCAGCTGAATACGGCAGATACGCAGTATTTT. This codes for CASSLGQLNTADTQYF.